A single sample is the source of the 5 T cell receptor beta chains below, sequenced in a study of T cells after yellow fever vaccination. TCRdb independently ran MiXCR on the 5' RACE reads; one entry per CDR3 protein. Altogether approximately 58,000 distinct CDR3 sequences are present, about 5.6% being singletons, with the ten largest covering roughly 31%. Sequencing used PBMCs, either bulk or a sorted T-cell subset (CD4+, CD8+, memory, or dextramer-sorted; not recorded which), obtained on the day of the yellow fever booster vaccination. The receptor set was obtained from a man between 18 and 35 years old who received the YFV17D yellow fever vaccine.

This sequence joins TRBV6-4 and TRBJ2-2, with D unresolved. The CDR3 extends over 14 amino acids. V lost 6 bases and J lost 5, with 13 bases in between. Germline CDR1 reads MRHNA; CDR2 reads SNTAGT. The CDR3: CASSASAGTGELFF. For the CDR3, the DNA is TGTGCCAGCAGCGCATCAGCTGGGACCGGGGAGCTGTTTTTT.

The chain employs TRBV4-1 and TRBJ1-2, with 10 bases fitting TRBD1. V dropped 2 bases and J dropped 7; count of bases not matched to a gene: 13. The CDR3 has 17 amino acids. Germline V lookup: CDR1 MGHRA, CDR2 YSYEKL. CDR3 region: CASSQLLGTGERGGYTF. The CDR3 DNA reads TGCGCCAGCAGCCAATTACTAGGGACAGGGGAAAGGGGTGGCTACACCTTC.

This clonotype was counted only a few times. The V gene is TRBV6-2 or TRBV6-3, the J gene TRBJ2-5; perhaps TRBD2 as D (5 bases). V lost 6 bases and J lost 5, with 22 bases in between. CDR1 is MNHEY, CDR2 SVGEGT, per germline. CDR3 length: 16 amino acids. This CDR3 reads CASRHDPSLVRETQYF. The CDR3 bases are TGTGCCAGCAGACACGACCCCTCACTAGTCCGGGAGACCCAGTACTTC.

Ten or more counts support this clonotype. V usage is TRBV10-3 and J usage is TRBJ2-1; a weak D match, TRBD2 (5 bases). The V end was cut by 5 bases, the J end by 9 bases, with 14 bases between. Germline CDR1 ENHRY, CDR2 SYGVKD. There are 13 residues in the CDR3. The CDR3 sequence is CAISPRDRGEQFF. The CDR3 DNA is TGTGCCATCAGTCCGAGGGATAGAGGTGAGCAGTTCTTC.

This clonotype was observed many times. The gene calls are TRBV21-1 and TRBJ1-5; the listed D gene, TRBD1, was not tested against the DNA. TRBV21-1 is a recognized pseudogene. The CDR3 runs to 16 residues. For the CDR3, the DNA is TGTGCCAGCAGCCAGATTAGAGGGACAGGCAATCAGCCCCAGCATTTT. Translated: CASSQIRGTGNQPQHF.